This TCR beta chain was profiled in a study of T cell repertoires in cytomegalovirus infection. Germline loops: CDR1 SEHNR, CDR2 FQNEAQ (reference sequence). CDR3 size: 15 residues. Losses at the gene ends were 0 bases for V and 2 bases for J; bases not matched to a gene: 3. On this clonotype: Its antigen remains unknown.

TCRdb processed the reads anew with MiXCR; each CDR3 protein has one entry. This table has 450,000 to 550,000 distinct CDR3 sequences, approximately 40% appearing once. The chain links TRBV7-9 to TRBJ2-7, with 8 bases identical to TRBD1. The sequence derives from a human donor in good health (CMV status not recorded). Some clones in this sample may be carry-over from other donors' samples. Sequenced here: cultured PBMCs, sampled from culture after CMV antigen stimulation. CDR3: CASSLAPTGAYEQYF. CDR3 nucleotides: TGTGCCAGCAGCTTAGCCCCGACAGGGGCCTACGAGCAGTACTTC.